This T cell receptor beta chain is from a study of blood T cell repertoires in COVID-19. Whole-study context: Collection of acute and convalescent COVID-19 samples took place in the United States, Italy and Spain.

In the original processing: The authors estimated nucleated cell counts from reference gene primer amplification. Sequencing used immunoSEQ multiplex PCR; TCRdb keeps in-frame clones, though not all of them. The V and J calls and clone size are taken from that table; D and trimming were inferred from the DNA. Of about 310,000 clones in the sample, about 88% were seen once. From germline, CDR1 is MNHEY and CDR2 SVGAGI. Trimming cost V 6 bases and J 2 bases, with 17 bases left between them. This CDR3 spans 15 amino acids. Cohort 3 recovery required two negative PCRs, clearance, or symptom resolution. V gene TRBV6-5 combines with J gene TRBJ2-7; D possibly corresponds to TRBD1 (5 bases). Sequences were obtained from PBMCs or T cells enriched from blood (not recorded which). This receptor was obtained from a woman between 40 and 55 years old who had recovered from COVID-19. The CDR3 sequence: CASRYQGDGAYEQYF. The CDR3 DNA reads TGTGCCAGCAGGTACCAGGGTGACGGCGCCTACGAGCAGTACTTC.